Shown below are 5 T cell receptor beta chains from a single sample sequenced in a study of T cell responses to AZD1222 COVID-19 vaccine. Measured with immunoSEQ multiplex PCR; TCRdb has only the in-frame clones, and not every one. The repertoire consists of tens of thousands of clones, with roughly 90% occurring once and the leading ten covering 4.2%. The specimen comprised peripheral blood, sampled on day 0 of AZD1222 vaccination. The origin of the receptors is an adult in good health.

The chain has TRBV19 and TRBJ2-3, with 12 nucleotides matching TRBD2. J lost 2 bases, V lost 4 bases, and 7 bases had no gene match. The CDR3 is 17 residues long. Germline V gene data show CDR1 as LNHDA and CDR2 as SQIVND (reference sequence). CDR3 protein: CASSKQGLAGTTDTQYF. The CDR3 DNA follows: TGTGCCAGTAGTAAGCAAGGACTAGCGGGGACCACAGATACGCAGTATTTT.

This chain connects TRBV5-1 to TRBJ1-2, with D hard to call. The V end was cut by 1 base, the J end by 6 bases, with 7 bases between. The germline gives CDR1 SGHRS, CDR2 YFSETQ. The CDR3 totals 12 residues. The CDR3 sequence: CASSLYPNGYTF. CDR3 bases: TGCGCCAGCAGCTTGTACCCTAATGGCTACACCTTC. The full variable domain, rest sourced from reference TRBV5-1 and TRBJ1-2, is KAGVTQTPRYLIKTRGQQVTLSCSPISGHRSVSWYQQTPGQGLQFLFEYFSETQRNKGNFPGRFSGRQFSNSRSEMNVSTLELGDSALYLCASSLYPNGYTFGSGTRLTVV.

The chain combines TRBV7-2 with TRBJ1-1; no definite D call. The CDR3 is 12 residues long. The V end was cut by 1 base, the J end by 6 bases, with 6 bases between. The germline gives CDR1 SGHTA, CDR2 FQGNSA. CDR3 DNA: TGTGCCAGCAGCTTAGTGGCGTCTGAAGCTTTCTTT. Translating it yields CASSLVASEAFF. The full variable domain, with the rest looked up from reference TRBV7-2 and TRBJ1-1, is GAGVSQSPSNKVTEKGKDVELRCDPISGHTALYWYRQSLGQGLEFLIYFQGNSAPDKSGLPSDRFSAERTGGSVSTLTIQRTQQEDSAVYLCASSLVASEAFFGQGTRLTVV.

The rearrangement links TRBV5-4 to TRBJ1-1, with a weak D call TRBD1 (5 bases). The germline CDR1 and CDR2 sequences are SGHNT and YYREEE (reference sequence). Trimming removed 1 base at V and 4 bases at J, with 14 bases between. The CDR3 has 15 residues. The CDR3 DNA reads as TGTGCCAGCAGCTTGTTGGGGCCGCGGGCCACTGAAGCTTTCTTT. Residues: CASSLLGPRATEAFF.

The chain is built from TRBV5-1 and TRBJ1-6; D possibly corresponds to TRBD1 (6 bases). Per the germline V gene, CDR1 is SGHRS and CDR2 is YFSETQ. V was shortened by 3 bases and J by 0 bases, with 13 bases between the two germline ends. CDR3 length equals 17 residues. CDR3 sequence (DNA): TGCGCCAGCAGCTCCCACCAGGGGAGCTCCTATAATTCACCCCTCCACTTT. This translates into CASSSHQGSSYNSPLHF.